One and the same sample provided the 18 T cell receptor beta chains below, sequenced in a study of cytomegalovirus exposure and HLA in healthy donors. It was with 60 Vbeta and 13 Jbeta primers that the PCR ran. Here immunoSEQ multiplex PCR was the method, and the copy in TCRdb shows in-frame clones only, minus some. The table lists over 110,000 clones, 80% of them singletons. Sequenced: PBMCs. The receptors stem from a man aged 40-49 years in good health and CMV-seronegative.

The CDR3 DNA reads TGTGCCAGCTCACCGTCGGGACAGGGAACGGGGACTGAAGCTTTCTTT. The encoded protein is CASSPSGQGTGTEAFF. The genes are TRBV18 and TRBJ1-1; 9 nucleotides match TRBD1. The CDR3 has 16 amino acids. Looked up from germline, CDR1 is KGHSH and CDR2 is LQKENI. Trimming cost V 3 bases and J 5 bases; bases outside gene matches: 10. The variable domain in full, with the rest retrieved from reference TRBV18 and TRBJ1-1, is NAGVMQNPRHLVRRRGQEARLRCSPMKGHSHVYWYRQLPEEGLKFMVYLQKENIIDESGMPKERFSAEFPKEGPSILRIQQVVRGDSAAYFCASSPSGQGTGTEAFFGQGTRLTVV.

V is TRBV5-6 and J is TRBJ2-5, with D possibly TRBD2 on 6 matching bases. Germline CDR1 and CDR2: SGHDT and YYEEEE. Trimming removed 1 base from V and 5 bases from J, with 12 bases in between. This CDR3 contains 14 residues. CDR3 amino acids: CASSLRLGRETQYF. CDR3 DNA: TGTGCCAGCAGCTTGAGACTAGGTAGGGAGACCCAGTACTTC. Full variable domain (missing parts from reference TRBV5-6 and TRBJ2-5): DAGVTQSPTHLIKTRGQQVTLRCSPKSGHDTVSWYQQALGQGPQFIFQYYEEEERQRGNFPDRFSGHQFPNYSSELNVNALLLGDSALYLCASSLRLGRETQYFGPGTRLLVL.

The V gene is TRBV11-2, the J gene TRBJ2-3; possible D gene TRBD2, 7 bases. The germline CDR1 and CDR2 sequences are SGHAT and FQNNGV. This CDR3 is 18 amino acids long. The ends were cut back, 3 bases at V and 2 bases at J, with 21 bases in the middle. The CDR3 loop reads CASSFSAGASGHTDTQYF. DNA for the CDR3: TGTGCCAGCAGCTTCTCCGCGGGGGCCTCTGGACACACAGATACGCAGTATTTT.

V usage is TRBV27 and J usage is TRBJ1-2; a possible D gene is TRBD1 (5 bases). Trimming shortened V by 1 base and J by 4 bases, and 16 bases separated the two germline ends. The CDR3 is 16 amino acids. CDR1 and CDR2 from the germline V gene are MNHEY and SMNVEV (reference sequence). CDR3 protein: CASSLLGGRAGYGYTF. The CDR3 DNA reads TGTGCCAGCAGTTTATTAGGCGGCAGGGCAGGCTATGGCTACACCTTC.

With respect to this clone: The same CDR3 is also encoded by other DNA sequences in this sample. The CDR3 nucleotides read TGCAGCGTCGCCCTCCAGGGCAGAACCTACGAGCAGTACTTC. The encoded protein is CSVALQGRTYEQYF. V is TRBV29-1 and J is TRBJ2-7, with D possibly matching TRBD1 (5 bases). CDR1 is SQVTM, CDR2 ANQGSEA, per germline. Trimming removed 6 bases at V and 2 bases at J, with 17 bases between. The CDR3 has 14 residues.

The chain uses TRBV18 and TRBJ2-7; a weak D match, TRBD1 (6 bases). The V end lost 2 bases, the J end lost 5 bases, and 13 bases lay between the germline ends. CDR3 length: 14 residues. Germline CDR1 is KGHSH and CDR2 is LQKENI. Here the CDR3 reads CASSPGTRNDEQYF. CDR3 sequence (DNA): TGTGCCAGCTCACCAGGGACACGGAACGACGAGCAGTACTTC.

The V call is TRBV4-2, the J call TRBJ1-4; D not certain. The length of the CDR3 is 15 residues. Trimming left V 0 bases short and J 4 bases short, with 9 bases between. From germline, CDR1 is LGHNA and CDR2 YNFKEQ. The CDR3 sequence: CASSQDWPLNEKLFF. As DNA, the CDR3 is TGTGCCAGCAGCCAAGATTGGCCCCTTAATGAAAAACTGTTTTTT.

The chain carries TRBV27 and TRBJ1-2; 10 bases line up with TRBD1. CDR3 length: 15 amino acids. Germline CDR1 is MNHEY and CDR2 is SMNVEV (reference sequence). The ends lost 6 bases at V and 7 bases at J; junction bases unmatched: 11. This CDR3 reads CASRLSGTGVPGYTF. As DNA, the CDR3 is TGTGCCAGCAGACTATCTGGGACAGGGGTCCCTGGCTACACCTTC.

The chain has TRBV5-1 and TRBJ1-6; unclear D gene. This CDR3 is built from 15 residues. Germline lookup yields CDR1 SGHRS and CDR2 YFSETQ. V dropped 4 bases and J dropped 0 bases, with 8 bases sitting between them. Here the CDR3 DNA reads TGCGCCAGCAGCGACCAGGCCTCCTATAATTCACCCCTCCACTTT. Amino acid sequence: CASSDQASYNSPLHF.

The chain joins TRBV6-5 to TRBJ2-1; TRBD2 might be the D (5 bases). The CDR3 is 12 amino acids. Germline lookup yields CDR1 MNHEY and CDR2 SVGAGI. Trimming shortened V by 4 bases and J by 9 bases, and 10 bases separated the two germline ends. As DNA, the CDR3 is TGTGCCAGCAGTTCCCCAGCGGTTGAGCAGTTCTTC. Encoded protein: CASSSPAVEQFF.

The chain joins TRBV19 to TRBJ2-2; 12 bases agree with TRBD2. The CDR3 spans 18 residues. V shed 5 bases, J shed 1 base, and the junction held 8 bases outside the gene matches. Germline V lookup: CDR1 LNHDA, CDR2 SQIVND (reference sequence). The CDR3 DNA is TGTGCCAGTAGTCCTAGACTAGCGGGGGCGCTGAACACCGGGGAGCTGTTTTTT. Protein: CASSPRLAGALNTGELFF.

The V call is TRBV2, the J call TRBJ1-5, with D tentatively TRBD1 (5 bases). The germline V gene has CDR1 SNHLY and CDR2 FYNNEI. The V and J ends lost 3 bases and 2 bases respectively, with 17 bases between them. The CDR3 loop spans 17 amino acids. The CDR3 DNA follows: TGTGCCAGCAGTGACTTGGGCCGGGGGGGTGGCAATCAGCCCCAGCATTTT. It codes for CASSDLGRGGGNQPQHF.

The chain links TRBV7-9 to TRBJ1-2; 11 nucleotides line up with TRBD1. The junction had 6 bases not matched to a gene; V was cut back by 3 bases and J by 0 bases. This CDR3 region has 17 residues. CDR1 and CDR2 (germline): SEHNR, FQNEAQ (reference sequence). CDR3 residues: CASSLGDRGRSNYGYTF. The CDR3 DNA reads as TGTGCCAGCAGCTTGGGGGACAGGGGGAGATCTAACTATGGCTACACCTTC. Supplemented by reference TRBV7-9 and TRBJ1-2, the full variable domain reads DTGVSQNPRHKITKRGQNVTFRCDPISEHNRLYWYRQTLGQGPEFLTYFQNEAQLEKSRLLSDRFSAERPKGSFSTLEIQRTEQGDSAMYLCASSLGDRGRSNYGYTFGSGTRLTVV.

In this sample, this clone turned up once. The V call is TRBV7-6, the J call TRBJ2-2; TRBD1 agrees at 9 bases. Germline CDR1 is SGHVS and CDR2 is FNYEAQ. V lost 2 bases and J lost 6; bases outside the gene matches: 7. This CDR3 is 16 amino acids long. The CDR3 is CASSLRAGTGPGELFF. The CDR3 DNA sequence: TGTGCCAGCAGCTTACGAGCCGGGACAGGGCCCGGGGAGCTGTTTTTT.

The chain carries TRBV5-1 and TRBJ2-3, with D perhaps TRBD2 (5 bases). Germline lookup yields CDR1 SGHRS and CDR2 YFSETQ. This CDR3 comprises 15 residues. Trimming stripped 4 bases from V and 2 bases from J, with 14 bases between. CDR3 sequence: CASSRDNINTDTQYF. The CDR3 coding sequence is TGCGCCAGCAGCCGGGATAATATTAACACAGATACGCAGTATTTT.

The chain is built from TRBV4-1 and TRBJ1-1; D not certain. Germline V gives CDR1 MGHRA, CDR2 YSYEKL. This CDR3 comprises 15 residues. The V end lost 2 bases, the J end lost 0 bases, and 10 bases lay between the germline ends. The CDR3 loop reads CASSQSPGMNTEAFF. The CDR3 coding sequence is TGCGCCAGCAGCCAAAGCCCGGGGATGAACACTGAAGCTTTCTTT.

The chain couples TRBV13 to TRBJ2-3, with 7 bases aligning to TRBD2. The CDR3 loop spans 16 amino acids. From germline, CDR1 is PRHDT and CDR2 FYEKMQ (reference sequence). V dropped 7 bases and J dropped 3; count of bases not matched to a gene: 13. The CDR3 coding sequence is TGTGCCAGCATCTTCGCGGGGAGCGGGATTACAGATACGCAGTATTTT. It yields the protein CASIFAGSGITDTQYF. The full variable domain, its missing parts supplied by reference TRBV13 and TRBJ2-3, is AAGVIQSPRHLIKEKRETATLKCYPIPRHDTVYWYQQGPGQDPQFLISFYEKMQSDKGSIPDRFSAQQFSDYHSELNMSSLELGDSALYFCASIFAGSGITDTQYFGPGTRLTVL.

The V and J genes are TRBV6-6 and TRBJ1-4; possibly TRBD1 for D (5 bases). The V end lost 0 bases, the J end lost 3 bases, and 11 bases lay between the germline ends. The CDR3 covers 16 residues. Germline CDR1 is MNHNY and CDR2 is SVGAGI (reference sequence). This CDR3 reads CASSYSFGAANEKLFF. The CDR3 DNA is TGTGCCAGCAGTTACTCGTTTGGGGCGGCTAATGAAAAACTGTTTTTT.